One sample yielded the 13 T cell receptor beta chains listed below, sequenced in a study of T cells in Graves' hyperthyroidism and ophthalmopathy. RNA transcripts were the template for amplifying TCR beta CDR3 regions. The primer set for the first-round RT-PCR of the TCR CDR3 was HTBI. One entry per CDR3 protein results from TCRdb running MiXCR on the multiplex PCR reads. This table has some 570,000 distinct CDR3 sequences, more than 15% appearing once. Specimen: blood. These receptors all stem from a woman younger than 30 with Graves' ophthalmopathy.

The chain is built from TRBV7-6 and TRBJ2-7, with D perhaps TRBD1 (5 bases). Trimming left V 5 bases short and J 3 bases short, with 29 bases between. Germline V gene sequence: CDR1 SGHVS, CDR2 FNYEAQ. The CDR3 sequence is 19 residues long. The CDR3 here is CASSEERGHSKDHLYEQYF. Written as DNA, the CDR3 is TGTGCCAGCAGCGAGGAAAGGGGTCACTCCAAAGATCACCTCTACGAGCAGTACTTC.

This clonotype was counted only a few times. The chain joins TRBV6-1 to TRBJ1-4; TRBD1 matches at 7 bases. The CDR3 has 15 amino acids. Germline V gene data show CDR1 as MNHNS and CDR2 as SASEGT. Trimming removed 6 bases from V and 8 bases from J; junction bases left unmatched: 12. The CDR3 is CASRPRQGWGEKLFF. The CDR3 bases are TGTGCCAGCAGGCCCCGACAGGGATGGGGAGAAAAACTGTTTTTT.

This clonotype was seen ten or more times. The chain uses TRBV6-1 and TRBJ1-1, with TRBD1 as a possible D gene (5 bases). The CDR3 sequence is 12 residues long. Trimming took off 6 bases at V and 7 bases at J, with 12 bases between the two ends. CDR1 and CDR2 (germline): MNHNS, SASEGT. CDR3 DNA: TGTGCCAGCAGCCAGGGACCGGGTGAAGCTTTCTTT. Protein: CASSQGPGEAFF.

This clonotype has at least ten counts. The J gene is TRBJ1-2, the V gene TRBV2, with D tentatively TRBD1 (6 bases). Trimming removed 7 bases at V and 4 bases at J, with 16 bases between. The CDR3 has 14 amino acids. Germline V gene sequence: CDR1 SNHLY, CDR2 FYNNEI. The CDR3 DNA reads TGTGCCAGCAAGACAGGAGACTACTCCTATGGCTACACCTTC. Protein sequence: CASKTGDYSYGYTF.

The chain links TRBV9 to TRBJ2-1; D perhaps matches TRBD2 (5 bases). This CDR3 has 19 residues. Germline CDR1 reads SGDLS; CDR2 reads YYNGEE. The germline V and J ends were trimmed by 0 bases and 0 bases, with 19 bases remaining between them. The CDR3 coding sequence is TGTGCCAGCAGCGTAGAGGCGAGGGCTAACTCTTACTCCTACAATGAGCAGTTCTTC. It encodes CASSVEARANSYSYNEQFF. The full variable domain, in which reference TRBV9 and TRBJ2-1 provide the parts outside the CDR3, is DSGVTQTPKHLITATGQRVTLRCSPRSGDLSVYWYQQSLDQGLQFLIQYYNGEERAKGNILERFSAQQFPDLHSELNLSSLELGDSALYFCASSVEARANSYSYNEQFFGPGTRLTVL.

In this sample, this clonotype turned up a few times. The rearrangement joins TRBV5-1 to TRBJ1-5; unclear D gene. This CDR3 spans 15 amino acids. V dropped 0 bases and J dropped 1 base, with 8 bases sitting between them. CDR1 and CDR2 (germline): SGHRS, YFSETQ. In DNA form, the CDR3 reads TGCGCCAGCAGCTTGGGTACATCCAGCAATCAGCCCCAGCATTTT. It specifies CASSLGTSSNQPQHF.

This clonotype appeared a few times. The chain carries TRBV6-1 and TRBJ2-5; D is uncertain. Trimming cost V 7 bases and J 3 bases, with 15 bases left between them. Germline CDR1 reads MNHNS; CDR2 reads SASEGT. The CDR3 has 14 residues. This chain's CDR3 is CASIARLVKETQYF. Here the CDR3 DNA reads TGTGCCAGCATAGCTAGACTTGTGAAAGAGACCCAGTACTTC.

This clonotype was found a few times. V gene TRBV19 combines with J gene TRBJ1-5, with TRBD1 identical over 12 bases. In germline, CDR1 is LNHDA, CDR2 SQIVND (reference sequence). The V gene end was trimmed by 6 bases and the J gene end by 6 bases; junction bases not matched to a gene: 9. The CDR3 consists of 16 residues. CDR3 residues: CASRTGTGGAGQPQHF. The DNA of the CDR3 is TGTGCCAGTAGGACCGGGACAGGGGGCGCGGGTCAGCCCCAGCATTTT.

This clonotype was seen ten or more times. This chain joins TRBV20-1 and TRBJ1-1; 9 bases agree with TRBD1. Per germline, CDR1 DFQATT and CDR2 SNEGSKA (reference sequence). Unmatched junction bases numbered 9, after V lost 4 bases and J lost 6 bases. The CDR3 totals 14 residues. The CDR3 loop reads CSAIKSTGGPEAFF. The CDR3 region has the DNA TGCAGTGCTATAAAATCAACAGGGGGCCCTGAAGCTTTCTTT.

Only a few counts were recorded for this clonotype. The chain joins TRBV28 to TRBJ1-1; the D is unclear. The V end was cut by 6 bases, the J end by 5 bases, with 16 bases between. The CDR3 is 14 amino acids. Germline V CDR1 and CDR2: MDHEN, SYDVKM. The CDR3 region is CASRGIWSHTEAFF. As DNA, the CDR3 is TGTGCCAGCAGGGGGATATGGAGCCATACTGAAGCTTTCTTT.

This clonotype was counted many times. The chain carries TRBV7-2 and TRBJ2-1, with 12 bases that match TRBD2. The V and J ends lost 5 bases and 13 bases, in that order; junction bases with no gene match: 3. Germline CDR1 and CDR2: SGHTA and FQGNSA. The CDR3 is 12 residues long. The DNA for the CDR3 is TGTGCCAGCAGCCCTAGCGGGAGGGTTCAGTTCTTC. Translated, it gives CASSPSGRVQFF. Full variable domain (remainder filled in from reference TRBV7-2 and TRBJ2-1): GAGVSQSPSNKVTEKGKDVELRCDPISGHTALYWYRQSLGQGLEFLIYFQGNSAPDKSGLPSDRFSAERTGGSVSTLTIQRTQQEDSAVYLCASSPSGRVQFFGPGTRLTVL.

This clonotype was counted between two and nine times. The chain carries TRBV7-2 and TRBJ1-6; 7 bases are a match to TRBD1. CDR1 and CDR2 from the germline V gene are SGHTA and FQGNSA. V shed 1 base, J shed 8 bases, and the junction held 8 bases outside the gene matches. The CDR3 consists of 16 residues. CDR3 region: CASSLVRGQWDSPLHF. CDR3 sequence (DNA): TGTGCCAGCAGCTTAGTGAGGGGACAGTGGGATTCACCCCTCCACTTT.

This clonotype was observed a handful of times. The rearrangement uses TRBV9 and TRBJ2-5; 11 bases are a match to TRBD2. The junction had 7 bases not matched to a gene; V was cut back by 5 bases and J by 1 base. The CDR3 is made up of 16 amino acids. Germline lookup yields CDR1 SGDLS and CDR2 YYNGEE. The CDR3 DNA reads as TGTGCCAGCAGTGGGGGGACTAGCGGAATCCAAGAGACCCAGTACTTC. Amino acid sequence: CASSGGTSGIQETQYF.